One sample yielded the 31 T cell receptor beta chains listed below, sequenced in a study of vaccination effects on CD4 cells after COVID-19. Pools of viral peptides were used by the ViraFEST assay to expand antigen-specific CD4+ T cells ahead of sequencing. An approximately 10-day culture period preceded the isolation of CD4+ T cells. The participants, recipients of two vaccine doses, got either BNT162b2 or mRNA-1273. No antigen has been identified for these receptors. Repertoires were generated with immunoSEQ multiplex PCR, while TCRdb's copy carries only in-frame clones and drops some. The repertoire holds approximately 78,000 clones, 70% to 90% seen once, with approximately 1.3% in the top ten. Sample: CD4+ T cells from PBMCs cultured with HCoV-229E spike peptides, taken after COVID-19 vaccination. The receptors derive from a human donor who received a COVID-19 vaccine.

This chain uses TRBV6-2 or TRBV6-3 with TRBJ1-3, with a possible D match to TRBD1 (5 bases). The germline V gene has CDR1 MNHEY and CDR2 SVGEGT. V was pared by 3 bases and J by 0 bases, with 15 bases between. The CDR3 is 17 residues long. CDR3 loop: CASSYPYGTGSGNTIYF. The CDR3 DNA is TGTGCCAGCAGTTATCCGTACGGGACCGGCTCTGGAAACACCATATATTTT.

The CDR3 DNA sequence: TGTGCCAGCAGTCCGAATACGGCGATTCCGGACTCCTACGAGCAGTACGTC. This sequence encodes CASSPNTAIPDSYEQYV. The chain uses TRBV7-8 and TRBJ2-7; D is uncertain. The CDR3 totals 17 residues. V was trimmed by 6 bases and J by 0 bases, leaving 21 bases between them. CDR1 and CDR2 (germline): SGHVS, FQNEAQ.

This clone has just a few counts. This chain connects TRBV14 to TRBJ2-1; 7 bases are shared with TRBD2. V gave up 0 bases and J gave up 6 bases; unmatched junction bases: 8. From germline, CDR1 is SGHDN and CDR2 FVKESK. This CDR3 has 16 amino acids. DNA of the CDR3: TGTGCCAGCAGCCAAGATCTGCCTAGCGGCTTCAATGAGCAGTTCTTC. The encoded protein is CASSQDLPSGFNEQFF.

The chain couples TRBV28 to TRBJ1-2; the D gene is possibly TRBD1 (5 bases). Germline CDR1 reads MDHEN; CDR2 reads SYDVKM. The CDR3 length is 14 residues. The V gene lost 2 bases and the J gene lost 6 bases, with 13 bases spanning the gap. Here the CDR3 DNA reads TGTGCCAGCAGTTTAGTTGCAGGGTTGAATGGCTACACCTTC. Protein sequence: CASSLVAGLNGYTF.

The V and J genes are TRBV30 and TRBJ1-5, with TRBD1 matching over 9 bases. Germline CDR1 is GTSNPN and CDR2 is SVGIG (reference sequence). Unmatched junction bases numbered 3, after V lost 2 bases and J lost 7 bases. The CDR3 is made up of 13 amino acids. The CDR3 DNA follows: TGTGCCTGGAGTCAGACAGGGGGACAGCCCCAGCATTTT. Protein sequence: CAWSQTGGQPQHF.

The chain couples TRBV28 to TRBJ1-2; D remains ambiguous. Per germline, CDR1 MDHEN and CDR2 SYDVKM. V was pared by 6 bases and J by 4 bases, with 9 bases between. The CDR3 runs to 12 residues. The CDR3 nucleotides read TGTGCCAGCAGGCCCTCGGGCTATGGCTACACCTTC. Protein sequence: CASRPSGYGYTF.

V and J are TRBV25-1 and TRBJ2-6; D is unresolved. This CDR3 region has 13 residues. The germline V gene has CDR1 MGHDK and CDR2 SYGVNS. V was pared by 7 bases and J by 0 bases, with 4 bases between. CDR3 region: CASIASGANVLTF. The CDR3 DNA follows: TGTGCCAGCATAGCCTCTGGGGCCAACGTCCTGACTTTC.

V gene TRBV28 combines with J gene TRBJ2-2, with D unresolved. The CDR3 loop spans 14 amino acids. Trimming removed 8 bases at V and 0 bases at J, with 10 bases between. The germline CDR1 and CDR2 sequences are MDHEN and SYDVKM. CDR3 residues: CASLRPPNTGELFF. The CDR3 DNA reads as TGTGCCAGCTTGAGGCCCCCGAACACCGGGGAGCTGTTTTTT.

This clone was recorded a few times. The rearrangement links TRBV11-2 to TRBJ2-1; TRBD1 is a possible D gene (5 bases). V lost 1 base to trimming and J lost 6 bases, with 13 bases between them. Germline CDR1 SGHAT, CDR2 FQNNGV. The CDR3 contains 15 residues. CDR3 nucleotides: TGTGCCAGCAGCTTAGTGGGTTGGCAGGGCAATGAGCAGTTCTTC. Its translation is CASSLVGWQGNEQFF. Looking up the rest from reference TRBV11-2 and TRBJ2-1 gives the full variable domain: EAGVAQSPRYKIIEKRQSVAFWCNPISGHATLYWYQQILGQGPKLLIQFQNNGVVDDSQLPKDRFSAERLKGVDSTLKIQPAKLEDSAVYLCASSLVGWQGNEQFFGPGTRLTVL.

This clone was observed a single time. The rearrangement uses TRBV28 and TRBJ1-5, with D unclear. This CDR3 is 17 amino acids long. Germline lookup yields CDR1 MDHEN and CDR2 SYDVKM. Trimming pared 4 bases from V and 0 bases from J, leaving 16 bases between. The CDR3 sequence: CASSSPTYKYSNQPQHF. CDR3 nucleotides: TGTGCCAGCAGTTCCCCAACCTACAAGTATAGCAATCAGCCCCAGCATTTT.

This clone was detected once. The chain joins TRBV24-1 to TRBJ2-3; no firm D call. This CDR3 has 13 residues. The germline V gene encodes CDR1 KGHDR and CDR2 SFDVKD. V was clipped by 0 bases and J by 2 bases, with 2 bases between them. In DNA form, the CDR3 reads TGTGCCACCAGTGATTTGGCCACAGATACGCAGTATTTT. This gives the protein CATSDLATDTQYF.

This clone was picked up a small number of times. The chain combines TRBV2 with TRBJ1-5; 7 bases map to TRBD1. Germline V gene lookup returns CDR1 SNHLY and CDR2 FYNNEI. CDR3 length equals 15 residues. Trimming took 4 bases from V and 1 from J; bases not matched to a gene: 4. CDR3 sequence: CASSGQGQSNQPQHF. CDR3 in DNA: TGTGCCAGCAGTGGACAGGGCCAAAGCAATCAGCCCCAGCATTTT.

The V and J genes are TRBV25-1 and TRBJ2-2, with TRBD1 matching 11 bases. Germline V lookup: CDR1 MGHDK, CDR2 SYGVNS. CDR3 length: 14 residues. Trimming took 6 bases from V and 3 from J; bases not matched to a gene: 0. The DNA for the CDR3 is TGTGCCAGCAGGGGACAGGGGGACACCGGGGAGCTGTTTTTT. Translated, it gives CASRGQGDTGELFF.

V and J are TRBV2 and TRBJ1-1; D is ambiguous. There are 14 residues in the CDR3. Germline loops: CDR1 SNHLY, CDR2 FYNNEI. V shed 9 bases and J shed 0 bases, with 14 bases lying between them. CDR3 loop: CASLRTYMNTEAFF. In DNA form, the CDR3 reads TGTGCCAGTCTGCGGACTTACATGAACACTGAAGCTTTCTTT.

This sequence joins TRBV2 and TRBJ2-5; 12 bases are a match to TRBD1. CDR1 is SNHLY and CDR2 is FYNNEI in the germline V gene. The CDR3 loop spans 14 amino acids. The J segment lost 5 bases and the V segment lost 8 bases, leaving 6 bases of the junction unmatched. CDR3 residues: CASLRDRGRETQYF. CDR3 sequence (DNA): TGTGCCAGCCTCCGGGACAGGGGGCGGGAGACCCAGTACTTC.

The chain recombines TRBV28 with TRBJ2-3; 7 nucleotides agree with TRBD1. The CDR3 sequence is 15 residues long. The germline V gene has CDR1 MDHEN and CDR2 SYDVKM. V gave up 6 bases and J gave up 2 bases; unmatched junction bases: 8. CDR3 sequence (DNA): TGTGCCAGCAGCACGGACAGGAGGACCACAGATACGCAGTATTTT. This codes for CASSTDRRTTDTQYF.

The rearrangement uses TRBV24-1 and TRBJ2-5; TRBD2 agrees at 14 bases. V lost 4 bases to trimming and J lost 4 bases; unmatched junction nucleotides: 4. CDR1 is KGHDR, CDR2 SFDVKD, per germline. The CDR3 runs to 16 residues. The CDR3 region is CATSETSGGASETQYF. DNA for the CDR3: TGTGCCACCAGTGAGACTAGCGGGGGGGCTTCAGAGACCCAGTACTTC.

V gene TRBV5-1 combines with J gene TRBJ2-3; 8 nucleotides match TRBD2. This CDR3 region has 14 residues. The V and J ends lost 4 bases and 5 bases, in that order; junction bases with no gene match: 6. Germline values: CDR1 SGHRS, CDR2 YFSETQ. The CDR3 protein is CASSAAGGRDTQYF. The CDR3 coding sequence is TGCGCCAGCAGCGCCGCGGGGGGTAGAGATACGCAGTATTTT.

The J gene is TRBJ2-2, the V gene TRBV7-2, with TRBD1 as a possible D gene (6 bases). Germline CDR1 SGHTA, CDR2 FQGNSA. The germline V and J ends were trimmed by 3 bases and 7 bases, with 9 bases remaining between them. The CDR3 runs to 13 residues. The CDR3 reads CASSFQGGGELFF. CDR3 nucleotides: TGTGCCAGCAGCTTTCAAGGGGGCGGGGAGCTGTTTTTT.

The chain carries TRBV24-1 and TRBJ2-2, with D hard to call. The V end lost 1 base, the J end lost 4 bases, and 6 bases lay between the germline ends. The CDR3 is 14 residues long. Germline CDR1 KGHDR, CDR2 SFDVKD. For the CDR3, the DNA is TGTGCCACCAGTGATTTTCGGGCCACCGGGGAGCTGTTTTTT. Protein: CATSDFRATGELFF.

CDR3 bases: TGTGCCACCAGTGACCCGAATATACGAGTTCTAGCGGGGGGAAACACCGGGGAGCTGTTTTTT. Translating gives CATSDPNIRVLAGGNTGELFF. The chain is built from TRBV24-1 and TRBJ2-2; 11 bases align to TRBD2. The CDR3 contains 21 residues. Trimming cost V 4 bases and J 2 bases; bases outside gene matches: 17. In germline, CDR1 is KGHDR, CDR2 SFDVKD.

The J gene is TRBJ2-4, the V gene TRBV28; D unclear. Germline CDR1 MDHEN, CDR2 SYDVKM. The V and J ends lost 6 bases and 8 bases respectively, with 20 bases between them. CDR3 size: 15 residues. In DNA, the CDR3 is TGTGCCAGCAGCAATTCCGGAGTCCAGTCCGACATTCAGTACTTC. As protein: CASSNSGVQSDIQYF.

V usage is TRBV12-5 and J usage is TRBJ1-1, with 9 bases fitting TRBD1. V lost 4 bases to trimming and J lost 0 bases; unmatched junction nucleotides: 3. Germline CDR1 is LGHNT and CDR2 is FRNRAP. The CDR3 extends over 15 amino acids. In DNA, the CDR3 is TGTGCTAGTGGTTCTTGGACAGGGGTGAACACTGAAGCTTTCTTT. Its protein is CASGSWTGVNTEAFF.

This clone came up once. This chain uses TRBV4-1 with TRBJ2-2, with TRBD2 as a possible D gene (7 bases). CDR3 length equals 18 residues. Deletions cut 1 base from V and 2 bases from J, with 17 bases between. The germline V gene encodes CDR1 MGHRA and CDR2 YSYEKL. The CDR3 DNA sequence: TGCGCCAGCAGCCAAGGTAGTTTGGGGGGGCCTAACACCGGGGAGCTGTTTTTT. It codes for CASSQGSLGGPNTGELFF.

The rearrangement joins TRBV7-9 to TRBJ1-2; possible D gene TRBD1, 6 bases. The CDR3 loop spans 16 amino acids. Trimming removed 3 bases at V and 4 bases at J, with 18 bases between. CDR1 is SEHNR, CDR2 FQNEAQ, per germline (reference sequence). The CDR3 DNA reads TGTGCCAGCAGCTTTGGTGGTGGGGGGCCACGCTATGGCTACACCTTC. Residues: CASSFGGGGPRYGYTF.

The rearrangement joins TRBV7-2 to TRBJ2-1; weak D call: TRBD2 (6 bases). Germline V gene data show CDR1 as SGHTA and CDR2 as FQGNSA. The CDR3 has 17 residues. The V and J ends lost 3 bases and 1 base respectively, with 16 bases between them. The CDR3 is CASSLRAGGESYNEQFF. DNA for the CDR3: TGTGCCAGCAGCTTGCGGGCCGGCGGGGAGTCCTACAATGAGCAGTTCTTC.

This chain uses TRBV19 with TRBJ1-1; D not resolved. Trimming pared 8 bases from V and 1 base from J, leaving 5 bases between. Germline V gene lookup returns CDR1 LNHDA and CDR2 SQIVND (reference sequence). The CDR3 is 11 residues long. For the CDR3, the DNA is TGTGCCAGTGGGCAGAACACTGAAGCTTTCTTT. This encodes CASGQNTEAFF.

The chain combines TRBV15 with TRBJ2-7; the D gene is possibly TRBD2 (6 bases). The CDR3 consists of 14 residues. V lost 2 bases, J lost 3 bases, and 11 bases lay in between. From germline, CDR1 is LNHNV and CDR2 YYDKDF (reference sequence). The CDR3, as DNA: TGTGCCACCAGCAGAAATTGGGGGGACTACGAGCAGTACGTC. This codes for CATSRNWGDYEQYV.

This chain joins TRBV7-2 and TRBJ2-3; TRBD2 aligns across 9 bases. The CDR3 is 14 amino acids. Germline V gene data show CDR1 as SGHTA and CDR2 as FQGNSA. The J segment lost 6 bases and the V segment lost 1 base, leaving 2 bases of the junction unmatched. This chain's CDR3 is CASSLGLAGDTQYF. The DNA for the CDR3 is TGTGCCAGCAGCTTAGGGCTAGCGGGGGATACGCAGTATTTT.

V usage is TRBV27 and J usage is TRBJ1-1; D unclear. V was cut by 0 bases and J by 1 base, with 9 bases left in between. The germline V gene has CDR1 MNHEY and CDR2 SMNVEV (reference sequence). The CDR3 has 15 residues. CDR3: CASSLSWAGNTEAFF. The DNA of the CDR3 is TGTGCCAGCAGTTTATCGTGGGCGGGGAACACTGAAGCTTTCTTT.

V is TRBV10-3 and J is TRBJ1-2; tentative D call: TRBD1 (6 bases). This CDR3 is 14 amino acids long. Trimming cost V 5 bases and J 7 bases, with 17 bases left between them. Germline CDR1 and CDR2: ENHRY and SYGVKD. CDR3: CAISTLGTNSGYTF. In DNA, the CDR3 is TGTGCCATCAGTACCCTCGGGACAAACAGTGGCTACACCTTC.